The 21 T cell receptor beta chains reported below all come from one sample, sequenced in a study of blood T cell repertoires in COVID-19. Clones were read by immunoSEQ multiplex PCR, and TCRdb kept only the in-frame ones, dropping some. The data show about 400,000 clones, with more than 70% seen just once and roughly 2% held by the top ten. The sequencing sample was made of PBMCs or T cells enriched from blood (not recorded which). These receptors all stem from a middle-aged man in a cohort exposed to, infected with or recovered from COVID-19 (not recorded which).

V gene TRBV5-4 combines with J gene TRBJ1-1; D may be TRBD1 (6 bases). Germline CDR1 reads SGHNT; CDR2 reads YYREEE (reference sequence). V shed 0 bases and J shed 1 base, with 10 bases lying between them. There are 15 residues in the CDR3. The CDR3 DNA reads TGTGCCAGCAGCTTGGGGGGGCGACAGAACACTGAAGCTTTCTTT. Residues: CASSLGGRQNTEAFF. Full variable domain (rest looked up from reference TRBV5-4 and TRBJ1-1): ETGVTQSPTHLIKTRGQQVTLRCSSQSGHNTVSWYQQALGQGPQFIFQYYREEENGRGNFPPRFSGLQFPNYSSELNVNALELDDSALYLCASSLGGRQNTEAFFGQGTRLTVV.

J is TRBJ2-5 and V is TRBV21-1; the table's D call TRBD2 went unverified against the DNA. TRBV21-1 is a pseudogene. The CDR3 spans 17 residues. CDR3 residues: CASSKKGGGRDQETQYF. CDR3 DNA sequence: TGTGCCAGCAGCAAAAAGGGGGGGGGACGGGACCAAGAGACCCAGTACTTC.

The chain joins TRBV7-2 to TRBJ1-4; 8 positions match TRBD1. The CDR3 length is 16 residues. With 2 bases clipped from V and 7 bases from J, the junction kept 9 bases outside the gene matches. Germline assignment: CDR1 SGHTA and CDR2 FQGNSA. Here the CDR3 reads CASSLMYQGASEKLFF. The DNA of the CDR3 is TGTGCCAGCAGCTTAATGTATCAGGGGGCAAGTGAAAAACTGTTTTTT.

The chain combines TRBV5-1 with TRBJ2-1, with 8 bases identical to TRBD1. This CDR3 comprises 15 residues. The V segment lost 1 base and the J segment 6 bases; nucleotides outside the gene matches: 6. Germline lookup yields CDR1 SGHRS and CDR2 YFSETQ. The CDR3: CASSLPGGEGNEQFF. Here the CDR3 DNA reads TGCGCCAGCAGCTTGCCAGGGGGCGAAGGCAATGAGCAGTTCTTC. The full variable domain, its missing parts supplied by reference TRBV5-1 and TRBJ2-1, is KAGVTQTPRYLIKTRGQQVTLSCSPISGHRSVSWYQQTPGQGLQFLFEYFSETQRNKGNFPGRFSGRQFSNSRSEMNVSTLELGDSALYLCASSLPGGEGNEQFFGPGTRLTVL.

The CDR3 spells CASSLPGLAGETQYF. In DNA, the CDR3 is TGTGCCAGCAGCTTACCGGGACTAGCGGGAGAGACCCAGTACTTC. The chain recombines TRBV11-2 with TRBJ2-5, with 12 positions matching TRBD2. V lost 2 bases, J lost 4 bases, and 2 bases stayed unmatched. Germline assignment: CDR1 SGHAT and CDR2 FQNNGV. This CDR3 comprises 15 residues.

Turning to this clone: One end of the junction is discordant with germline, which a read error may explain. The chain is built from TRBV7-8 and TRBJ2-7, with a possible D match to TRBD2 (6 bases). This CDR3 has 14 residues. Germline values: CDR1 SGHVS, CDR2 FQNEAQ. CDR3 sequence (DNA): TGTGCCAACAGCCCCCGGACTAATTCCTACGAGCAGTACTTC. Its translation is CANSPRTNSYEQYF.

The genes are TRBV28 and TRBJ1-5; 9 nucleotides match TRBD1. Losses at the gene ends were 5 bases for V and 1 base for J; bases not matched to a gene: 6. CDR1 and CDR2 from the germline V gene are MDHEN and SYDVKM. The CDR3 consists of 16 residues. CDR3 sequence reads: CASSPGTGTSNQPQHF. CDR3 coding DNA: TGTGCCAGCAGTCCCGGGACAGGGACAAGCAATCAGCCCCAGCATTTT.

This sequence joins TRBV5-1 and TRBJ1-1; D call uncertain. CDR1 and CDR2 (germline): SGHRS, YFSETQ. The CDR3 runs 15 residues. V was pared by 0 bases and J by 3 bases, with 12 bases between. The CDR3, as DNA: TGCGCCAGCAGCTTGGGGCCAGTGATGGACACTGAAGCTTTCTTT. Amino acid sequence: CASSLGPVMDTEAFF.

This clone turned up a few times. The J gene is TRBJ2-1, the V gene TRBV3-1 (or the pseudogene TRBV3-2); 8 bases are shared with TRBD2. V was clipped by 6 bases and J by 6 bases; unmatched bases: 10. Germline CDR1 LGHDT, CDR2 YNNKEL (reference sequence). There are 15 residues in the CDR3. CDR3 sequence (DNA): TGTGCCAGCAGTCCAAGCGGGAGTCCAGGCAATGAGCAGTTCTTC. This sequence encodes CASSPSGSPGNEQFF.

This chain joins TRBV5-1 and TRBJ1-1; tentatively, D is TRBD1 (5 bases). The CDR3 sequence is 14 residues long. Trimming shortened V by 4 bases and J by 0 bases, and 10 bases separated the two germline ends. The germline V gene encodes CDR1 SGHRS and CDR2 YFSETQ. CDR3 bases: TGCGCCAGCAGCGTGGGACGGGTGAACACTGAAGCTTTCTTT. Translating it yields CASSVGRVNTEAFF.

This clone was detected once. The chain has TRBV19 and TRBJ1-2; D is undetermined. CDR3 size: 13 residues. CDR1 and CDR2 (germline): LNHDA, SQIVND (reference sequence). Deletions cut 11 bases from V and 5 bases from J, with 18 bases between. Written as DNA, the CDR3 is TGTGCCGTGGGAGGCCGCGAAGGGTATGGCTACACCTTC. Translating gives CAVGGREGYGYTF.

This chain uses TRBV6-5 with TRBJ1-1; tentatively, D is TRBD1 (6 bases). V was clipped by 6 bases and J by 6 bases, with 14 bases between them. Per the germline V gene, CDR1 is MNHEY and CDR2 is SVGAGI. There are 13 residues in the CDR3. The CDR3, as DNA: TGTGCCAGCAGGGTTGGGGGGGCATCTGAAGCTTTCTTT. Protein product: CASRVGGASEAFF.

The CDR3 region has the DNA TGCGCCAGCAGCTTGTTTACAGATAACCAAGAGACCCAGTACTTC. Its protein is CASSLFTDNQETQYF. This rearrangement joins TRBV5-1 to TRBJ2-5, with no clear D. Germline CDR1 SGHRS, CDR2 YFSETQ. The V end lost 1 base, the J end lost 0 bases, and 10 bases lay between the germline ends. The CDR3 runs 15 residues.

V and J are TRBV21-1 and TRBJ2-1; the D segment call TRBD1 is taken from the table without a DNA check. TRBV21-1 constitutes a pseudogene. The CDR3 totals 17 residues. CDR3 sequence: CASSKAVAGAVYNEQFF. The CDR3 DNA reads TGTGCCAGCAGCAAAGCGGTTGCAGGGGCCGTCTACAATGAGCAGTTCTTC.

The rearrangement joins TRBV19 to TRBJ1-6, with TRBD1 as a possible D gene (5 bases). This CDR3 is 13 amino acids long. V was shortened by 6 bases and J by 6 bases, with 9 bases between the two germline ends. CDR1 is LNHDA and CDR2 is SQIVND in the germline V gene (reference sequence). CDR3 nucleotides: TGTGCCAGTAGCAGCACAGGTAATTCACCCCTCCACTTT. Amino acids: CASSSTGNSPLHF.

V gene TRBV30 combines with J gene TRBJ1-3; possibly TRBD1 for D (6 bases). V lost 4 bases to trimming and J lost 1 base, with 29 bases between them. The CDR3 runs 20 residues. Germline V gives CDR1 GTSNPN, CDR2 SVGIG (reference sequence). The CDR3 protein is CAWTPKSPGHRATSGNTIYF. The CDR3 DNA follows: TGTGCCTGGACCCCAAAATCACCGGGACATCGGGCGACTTCTGGAAACACCATATATTTT.

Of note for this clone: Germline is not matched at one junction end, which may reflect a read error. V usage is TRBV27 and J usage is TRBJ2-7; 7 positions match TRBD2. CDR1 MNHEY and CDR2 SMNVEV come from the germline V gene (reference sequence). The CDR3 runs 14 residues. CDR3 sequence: CASSLSGLYYEQYF. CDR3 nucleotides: TGTGCCAGCAGTCTATCGGGACTATACTACGAGCAGTACTTC.

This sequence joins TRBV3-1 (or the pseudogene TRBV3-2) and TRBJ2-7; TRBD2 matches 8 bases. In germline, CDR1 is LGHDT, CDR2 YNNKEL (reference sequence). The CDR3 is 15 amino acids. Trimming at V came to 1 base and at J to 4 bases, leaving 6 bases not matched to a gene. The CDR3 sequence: CASSQGGSSGYEQYF. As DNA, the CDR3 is TGTGCCAGCAGCCAAGGGGGGTCTAGCGGGTACGAGCAGTACTTC.

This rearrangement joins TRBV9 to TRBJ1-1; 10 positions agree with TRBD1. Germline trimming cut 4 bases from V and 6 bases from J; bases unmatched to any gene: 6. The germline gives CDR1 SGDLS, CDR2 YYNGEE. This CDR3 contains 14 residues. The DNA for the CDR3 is TGTGCCAGCAGCCCGACAGGGGGCTTCGCTGAAGCTTTCTTT. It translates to CASSPTGGFAEAFF.

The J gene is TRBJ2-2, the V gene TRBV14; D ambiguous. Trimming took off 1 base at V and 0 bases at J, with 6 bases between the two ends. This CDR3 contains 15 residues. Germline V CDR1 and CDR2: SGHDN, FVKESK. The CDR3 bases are TGTGCCAGCAGCCAAGGGGCCCCGAACACCGGGGAGCTGTTTTTT. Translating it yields CASSQGAPNTGELFF. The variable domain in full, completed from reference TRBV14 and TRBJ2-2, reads EAGVTQFPSHSVIEKGQTVTLRCDPISGHDNLYWYRRVMGKEIKFLLHFVKESKQDESGMPNNRFLAERTGGTYSTLKVQPAELEDSGVYFCASSQGAPNTGELFFGEGSRLTVL.

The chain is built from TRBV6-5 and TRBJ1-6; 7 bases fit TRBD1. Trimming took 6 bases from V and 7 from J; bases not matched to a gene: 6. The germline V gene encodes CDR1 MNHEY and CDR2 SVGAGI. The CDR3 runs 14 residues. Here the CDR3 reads CASSRGTENSPLHF. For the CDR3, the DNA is TGTGCCAGCAGCCGCGGGACAGAAAATTCACCCCTCCACTTT.